This TCR beta chain comes out of a study of T cell responses to AZD1222 COVID-19 vaccine. Study results and limitations: The donor cohort was predominantly white British with a female majority, and clonal diversity may have been underestimated. Unmutated variant regions reportedly attract nearly half of all spike-specific TCRs. Baseline antibody screening turned up just a handful of seropositive AZD1222 recipients.

As concerns this clone: Antigen: not known.

Combined were second doses at about 4 or about 12 weeks. Libraries were prepared by immunoSEQ multiplex PCR; TCRdb keeps only in-frame clonotypes and omits some of them. This table has under 200,000 clones, 88% appearing once. The CDR3 spans 18 residues. Germline V gene data show CDR1 as MNHNS and CDR2 as SASEGT. Trimming took 1 base from V and 0 from J; bases not matched to a gene: 2. The receptor comes from an adult who received the AZD1222 COVID-19 vaccine. This sample comprised peripheral blood, obtained 28 days after the second AZD1222 dose. The chain combines TRBV6-1 with TRBJ2-5, with 16 bases aligning to TRBD2. CDR3 amino acids: CASSEGGLAGGYQETQYF. As DNA, the CDR3 is TGTGCCAGCAGTGAAGGGGGACTAGCGGGAGGGTACCAAGAGACCCAGTACTTC.